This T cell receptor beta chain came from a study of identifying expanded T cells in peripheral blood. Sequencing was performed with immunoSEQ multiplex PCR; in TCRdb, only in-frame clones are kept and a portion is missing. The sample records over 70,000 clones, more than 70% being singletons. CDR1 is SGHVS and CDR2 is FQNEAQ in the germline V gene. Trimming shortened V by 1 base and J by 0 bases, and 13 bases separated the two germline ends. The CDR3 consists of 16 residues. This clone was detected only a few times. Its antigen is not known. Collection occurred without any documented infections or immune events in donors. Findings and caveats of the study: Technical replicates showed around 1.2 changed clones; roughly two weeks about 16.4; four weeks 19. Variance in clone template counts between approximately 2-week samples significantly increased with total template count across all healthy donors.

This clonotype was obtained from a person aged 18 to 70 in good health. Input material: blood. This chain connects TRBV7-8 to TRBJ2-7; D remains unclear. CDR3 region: CASSLVPGYSSYEQYF. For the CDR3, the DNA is TGTGCCAGCAGCTTAGTTCCCGGTTATAGCTCCTACGAGCAGTACTTC.